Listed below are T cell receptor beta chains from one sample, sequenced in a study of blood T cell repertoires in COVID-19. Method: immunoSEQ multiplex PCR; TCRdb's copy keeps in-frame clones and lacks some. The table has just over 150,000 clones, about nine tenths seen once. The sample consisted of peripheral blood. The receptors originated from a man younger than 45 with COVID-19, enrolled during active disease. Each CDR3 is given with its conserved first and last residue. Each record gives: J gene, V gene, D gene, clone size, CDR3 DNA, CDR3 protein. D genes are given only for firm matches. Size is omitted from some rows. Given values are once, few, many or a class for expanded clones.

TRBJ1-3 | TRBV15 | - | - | TGTGCCACCAGCCCCGGGGGGGCGTGGAACACCATATATTTT | CATSPGGAWNTIYF
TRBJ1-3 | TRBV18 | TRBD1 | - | TGTGCCAGCTCACCATTTTCAGGGGGTCCCCAGGTCGGAAACACCATATATTTT | CASSPFSGGPQVGNTIYF
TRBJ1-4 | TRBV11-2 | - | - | TGTGCCAGCAGCTTAGATCCGGCGGGGGATCCGCGGGAGAAACTGTTTTTT | CASSLDPAGDPREKLFF
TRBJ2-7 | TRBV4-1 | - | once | TGCGCCAGCAGCCCATCGGACAGTTATTACGAGCAGTACTTC | CASSPSDSYYEQYF
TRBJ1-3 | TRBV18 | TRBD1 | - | TGTGCCAGCTCACCTGCCGGGACAGGTCTTAGGACCTCTGGAAACACCATATATTTT | CASSPAGTGLRTSGNTIYF
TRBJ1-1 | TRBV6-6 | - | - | TGTGCCAGCAGTTACTCCGGGTTGGCTTTCTTT | CASSYSGLAFF
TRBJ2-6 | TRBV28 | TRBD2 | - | TGTGCCAGCCGGCCTAGCGGGAGGCCATTTTCTGGGGCCAACGTCCTGACTTTC | CASRPSGRPFSGANVLTF
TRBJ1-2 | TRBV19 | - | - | TGTGCCAGTACAGCCGCGGGGATCTATGGCTACACCTTC | CASTAAGIYGYTF
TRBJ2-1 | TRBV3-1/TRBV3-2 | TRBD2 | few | TGTGCCAGCAGCCAATCTACTAGCGGACACAATGAGCAGTTCTTC | CASSQSTSGHNEQFF
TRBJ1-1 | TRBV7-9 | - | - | TGTGCCAGCAGCCCACAGGGTATGAACACTGAAGCTTTCTTT | CASSPQGMNTEAFF
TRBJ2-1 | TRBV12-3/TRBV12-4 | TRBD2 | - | TGTGCCAGCAGGACTAGCGGGATCGAGCAGTTCTTC | CASRTSGIEQFF
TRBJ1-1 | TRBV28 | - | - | TGTGCCAGCAGCACCGGGATTTGGGGCACTGAAGCTTTCTTT | CASSTGIWGTEAFF
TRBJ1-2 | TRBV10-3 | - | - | TGTGCCATCAGTGAGCGGACTGACTATGGCTACACCTTC | CAISERTDYGYTF
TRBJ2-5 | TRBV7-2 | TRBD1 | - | TGTGCCAGCAGCTTAGCCACAGGGGAAGAGACCCAGTACTTC | CASSLATGEETQYF
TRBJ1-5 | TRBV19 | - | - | TGTGCCAGTAGTGGGTCCCGGGCCCAGCATTTT | CASSGSRAQHF
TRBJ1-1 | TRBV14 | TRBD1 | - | TGTGCCAGCAGCCAAAACAGGGGTCGCGCTTTCTTT | CASSQNRGRAFF
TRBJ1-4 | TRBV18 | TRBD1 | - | TGTGCCAGCTCACCACGCCAGAGAGCAGGGGGCGAGGGGGCTAATGAAAAACTGTTTTTT | CASSPRQRAGGEGANEKLFF
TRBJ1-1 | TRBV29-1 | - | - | TGCAGCGTTGCCGAGGGCTCTGCGAACACTGAAGCTTTCTTT | CSVAEGSANTEAFF
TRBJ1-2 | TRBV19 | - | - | TGTGCCAGTAGTCGACAGGTAGCTAACTATGGCTACACCTTC | CASSRQVANYGYTF
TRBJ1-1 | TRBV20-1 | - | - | TGCAGTGCTAGATCCCGGGGGATAGCTTTCTTT | CSARSRGIAFF
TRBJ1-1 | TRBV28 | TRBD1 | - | TGTGCCAGCAGTTTATCCCCGACAGGGGAAGCTTTCTTT | CASSLSPTGEAFF
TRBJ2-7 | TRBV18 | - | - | TGTGCCAGCTCACCGACAGGAGCTCTAGGGGAGCAGTACTTC | CASSPTGALGEQYF
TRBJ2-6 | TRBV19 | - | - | TGTGCCAGTAGTATAAGTCAGTGGGCCAACGTCCTGACTTTC | CASSISQWANVLTF
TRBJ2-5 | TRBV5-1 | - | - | TGCGCCAGCAGCTTGGGTAGGGGTGAGACCCAGTACTTC | CASSLGRGETQYF
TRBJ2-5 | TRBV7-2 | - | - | TGTGCCAGCAGCCCCAGCGGGACAGGACGCCAAGAGACCCAGTACTTC | CASSPSGTGRQETQYF
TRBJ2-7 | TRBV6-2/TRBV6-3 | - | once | TGTGCCAGCAGCCAGACAGTCTTCGAGCAGTACTTC | CASSQTVFEQYF
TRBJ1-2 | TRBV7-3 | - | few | TGTGCCAGCAGCTTAAATACAGCCAACAACTATGGCTACACCTTC | CASSLNTANNYGYTF
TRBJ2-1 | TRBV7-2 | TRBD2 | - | TGTGCCAGCAGCTTAGTTGGCAGCGGGGATCTCAATGAGCAGTTCTTC | CASSLVGSGDLNEQFF
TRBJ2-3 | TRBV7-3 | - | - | TGTGCCAGCAGCTTAAGACAGCGGGCAGATACGCAGTATTTT | CASSLRQRADTQYF
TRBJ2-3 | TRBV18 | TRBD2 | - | TGTGCCAGCTCACCACCGAGCGGGGGGGCCACAGATACGCAGTATTTT | CASSPPSGGATDTQYF
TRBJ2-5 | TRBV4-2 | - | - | TGTGCCAGCAGGACGGGAGAGGTCCAAGAGACCCAGTACTTC | CASRTGEVQETQYF
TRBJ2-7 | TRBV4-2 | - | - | TGTGCCAGCAGCCAAGAAGGAGGCAGCCTAGGGAGGGAGCAGTACTTC | CASSQEGGSLGREQYF
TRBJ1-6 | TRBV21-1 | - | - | TGTGCCAGCAGCAAAGCGGTTTGTGGGACAGGGTATGTTAGTGGTTCACCCCTCCACTTT | CASSKAVCGTGYVSGSPLHF
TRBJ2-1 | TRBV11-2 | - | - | TGTGCCAGCAGTTTTAATGGGGGCCCGCAGTTCTTC | CASSFNGGPQFF
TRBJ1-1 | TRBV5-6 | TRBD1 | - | TGTGCCAGCAGCCCCGGGACAGGGGTTAACACTGAAGCTTTCTTT | CASSPGTGVNTEAFF
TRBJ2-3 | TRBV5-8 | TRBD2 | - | TGTGCCAGCAGACACGGGACTAGCGGGGGGTTCACAGATACGCAGTATTTT | CASRHGTSGGFTDTQYF
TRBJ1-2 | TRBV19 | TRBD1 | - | TGTGCCAGTAGTCCGGGACAGGGGTGGTATGGCTACACCTTC | CASSPGQGWYGYTF
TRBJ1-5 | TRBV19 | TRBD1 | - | TGTGCCAGTAGTACAACAGGGGGCGCCTGGCAGCCCCAGCATTTT | CASSTTGGAWQPQHF
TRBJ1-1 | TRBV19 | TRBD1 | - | TGTGCCAGTAGTGTAATGACAGGGTTTGACACTGAAGCTTTCTTT | CASSVMTGFDTEAFF
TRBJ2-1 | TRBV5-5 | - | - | TGTGCCAGCAGCAATAGTTTACAGGCGAGCTCCTACAATGAGCAGTTCTTC | CASSNSLQASSYNEQFF
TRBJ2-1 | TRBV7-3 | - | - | TGTGCCAGCAGCTTATTGGCCAGCTCCTACAATGAGCAGTTCTTC | CASSLLASSYNEQFF
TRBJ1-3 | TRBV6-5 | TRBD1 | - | TGTGCCAGCAGCCGGGGACAGGGCTCTGGAAACACCATATATTTT | CASSRGQGSGNTIYF
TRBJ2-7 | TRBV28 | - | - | TGTGCCAGCAGTTCCGACACTGGTGACTCCTACGAGCAGTACTTC | CASSSDTGDSYEQYF
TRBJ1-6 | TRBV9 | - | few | TGTGCCAGCAGCGTAGTGGAGGGGTCCCCCACCCATTCACCCCTCCACTTT | CASSVVEGSPTHSPLHF
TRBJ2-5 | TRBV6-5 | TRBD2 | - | TGTGCCAGCAGCCGGACTAGCGGGAGGGTTTCGGCCCAGTACTTC | CASSRTSGRVSAQYF
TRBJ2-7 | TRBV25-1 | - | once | TGTGCCAGCAGTGGAATGGGGGGCTACGAGCAGTACTTC | CASSGMGGYEQYF
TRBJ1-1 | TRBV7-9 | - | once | TGTGCCAGCAGCCTCGGGCGACAGTTTGAAGCTTTCTTT | CASSLGRQFEAFF
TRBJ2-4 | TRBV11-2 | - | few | TGTGCCAGCAGCTTTAGGGGTCAGGGGTTAGCCAAAAACATTCAGTACTTC | CASSFRGQGLAKNIQYF
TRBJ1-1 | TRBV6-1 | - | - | TGTGCCAGCAGTGATTCCTACACTGAAGCTTTCTTT | CASSDSYTEAFF
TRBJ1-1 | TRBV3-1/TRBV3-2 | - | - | TGTGCCAGCAGCCAAGTTGTAGGAACAGACACTGAAGCTTTCTTT | CASSQVVGTDTEAFF
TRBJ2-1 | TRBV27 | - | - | TGTGCCAGCAGTCCACCAAACAGGAGACGATACTACAATGAGCAGTTCTTC | CASSPPNRRRYYNEQFF
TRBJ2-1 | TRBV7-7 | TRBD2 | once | TGTGCCAGCAGCGTCGGGACTAGCGGGATGTCTGAGCAGTTCTTC | CASSVGTSGMSEQFF
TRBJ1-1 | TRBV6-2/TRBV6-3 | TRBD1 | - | TGTGCCAGCAGTCGCGGAGACAGGGCTGCAGAAGCTTTCTTT | CASSRGDRAAEAFF